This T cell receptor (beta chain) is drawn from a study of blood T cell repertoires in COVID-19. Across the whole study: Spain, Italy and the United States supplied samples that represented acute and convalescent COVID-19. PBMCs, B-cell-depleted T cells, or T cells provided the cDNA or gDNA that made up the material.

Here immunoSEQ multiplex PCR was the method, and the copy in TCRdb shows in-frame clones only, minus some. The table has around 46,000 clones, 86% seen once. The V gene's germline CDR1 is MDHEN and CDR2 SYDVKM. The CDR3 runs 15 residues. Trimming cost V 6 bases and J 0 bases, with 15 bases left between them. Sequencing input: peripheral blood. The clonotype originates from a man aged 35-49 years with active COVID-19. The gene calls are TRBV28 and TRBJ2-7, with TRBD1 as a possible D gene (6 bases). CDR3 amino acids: CASRTGQGNSYEQYF. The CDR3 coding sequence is TGTGCCAGCAGGACGGGGCAGGGGAACTCCTACGAGCAGTACTTC.